These 20 T cell receptor beta chains share one sample of origin, sequenced in a study of cytomegalovirus exposure and HLA in healthy donors listed by TCRdb under 2017. Libraries were built with the immunoSEQ multiplex PCR assay. For the multiplex PCR, a mixture combining 60 forward primers for TCR Vbeta segments and 13 reverse primers for TCR Jbeta segments was used. In its TCRdb copy, this immuneACCESS table keeps in-frame sequences only and misses some clones. Where compared with another copy, unresolved V genes explain less than half of these, and the others have no known cause. The sample yields 50,000 to 70,000 clones; more than 70% were counted once. The leading ten clones occupy around 6% of the sample. Sequenced input: PBMCs. The receptors were sampled from a male donor in good health and CMV-seronegative.

A single count supports this clone. The chain links TRBV5-1 to TRBJ1-1; tentative D call: TRBD1 (5 bases). CDR1 is SGHRS and CDR2 is YFSETQ in the germline V gene. The CDR3 covers 13 residues. Trimming removed 7 bases from V and 4 bases from J, with 14 bases in between. CDR3 in amino acids: CASRSGSGTEAFF. The CDR3 region has the DNA TGCGCCAGCCGATCAGGGTCGGGCACTGAAGCTTTCTTT.

The V and J genes are TRBV7-3 and TRBJ2-7; D remains unclear. The CDR3 length is 14 residues. V was shortened by 5 bases and J by 3 bases, with 14 bases between the two germline ends. Germline-derived CDR1 and CDR2 are SGHTA and FQGTGA. The CDR3 spells CASSPTRQNYEQYF. For the CDR3, the DNA is TGTGCCAGCAGCCCGACAAGACAAAACTACGAGCAGTACTTC.

The chain carries TRBV7-6 and TRBJ2-6; 7 bases map to TRBD2. The length of the CDR3 is 17 residues. V dropped 2 bases and J dropped 0; count of bases not matched to a gene: 4. Germline CDR1 reads SGHVS; CDR2 reads FNYEAQ. CDR3 residues: CASSLRGGASGANVLTF. CDR3 DNA sequence: TGTGCCAGCAGCTTAAGGGGAGGGGCCTCTGGGGCCAACGTCCTGACTTTC.

The chain couples TRBV7-3 to TRBJ1-2; 9 positions agree with TRBD1. Germline trimming cut 4 bases from V and 8 bases from J; bases unmatched to any gene: 5. The CDR3 has 13 amino acids. Germline CDR1 SGHTA, CDR2 FQGTGA. The CDR3 region has the DNA TGTGCCAGCAGCTCCGGGACAGGGAGCGGCTACACCTTC. This gives the protein CASSSGTGSGYTF.

The chain uses TRBV5-4 and TRBJ1-2; D is possibly TRBD1 (5 bases). Trimming cost V 2 bases and J 6 bases, with 14 bases left between them. From germline, CDR1 is SGHNT and CDR2 YYREEE (reference sequence). This CDR3 is built from 14 residues. The CDR3 spells CASSFTGGNNGYTF. CDR3 in DNA: TGTGCCAGCAGCTTTACAGGCGGAAACAATGGCTACACCTTC.

V usage is TRBV30 and J usage is TRBJ2-3; 11 bases line up with TRBD1. Trimming cost V 0 bases and J 4 bases; bases outside gene matches: 3. Germline CDR1 GTSNPN, CDR2 SVGIG (reference sequence). This CDR3 comprises 15 residues. The CDR3 coding sequence is TGTGCCTGGAGTGTACGGGGACAGGGGGCAGATACGCAGTATTTT. Amino acid sequence: CAWSVRGQGADTQYF.

This clone was found once. The chain links TRBV19 to TRBJ1-3; 7 bases line up with TRBD1. There are 14 residues in the CDR3. Germline V CDR1 and CDR2: LNHDA, SQIVND (reference sequence). J gave up 8 bases and V 3 bases, and 7 bases lay outside the gene matches. The CDR3: CASSIDTGVYTIYF. The CDR3 DNA reads as TGTGCCAGTAGTATTGACACAGGGGTGTACACCATATATTTT.

CDR3 nucleotide sequence: TGTGCCAGCAGCAAAGAGGCGGGGGAGGAGTTCTTC. Amino acids: CASSKEAGEEFF. The chain recombines TRBV21-1 with TRBJ2-1; the table assigns TRBD2, which was not confirmed against the DNA. TRBV21-1 is shown as a pseudogene. The CDR3 consists of 12 residues.

CDR3 DNA sequence: TGTGCCAGCAGCTTAGTAGGGGCAGGGCATGGCTACACCTTC. Translation: CASSLVGAGHGYTF. The chain has TRBV11-2 and TRBJ1-2, with TRBD1 as a possible D gene (5 bases). CDR1 is SGHAT, CDR2 FQNNGV, per germline. There are 14 residues in the CDR3. Trimming shortened V by 1 base and J by 6 bases, and 12 bases separated the two germline ends.

The rearrangement uses TRBV7-3 and TRBJ2-2, with 11 bases identical to TRBD1. The CDR3 extends over 15 amino acids. V was pared by 5 bases and J by 7 bases, with 6 bases of the junction left unmatched. Germline V gene sequence: CDR1 SGHTA, CDR2 FQGTGA. The CDR3 loop reads CASSQGQGADGELFF. CDR3 DNA: TGTGCCAGCAGCCAAGGACAGGGGGCTGACGGGGAGCTGTTTTTT.

This clone was observed a few times. V is TRBV7-8 and J is TRBJ1-1, with D possibly TRBD1 on 6 matching bases. The CDR3 is made up of 13 amino acids. V lost 5 bases and J 2 bases, leaving 9 bases between the germline ends. Germline CDR1 is SGHVS and CDR2 is FQNEAQ. CDR3 in DNA: TGTGCCAGCAGCCGGACAGCCAACACTGAAGCTTTCTTT. Protein: CASSRTANTEAFF.

The J gene is TRBJ1-5, the V gene TRBV2, with 11 bases matching TRBD1. The CDR3 covers 16 residues. The V segment lost 4 bases and the J segment 6 bases; nucleotides outside the gene matches: 8. The germline V gene has CDR1 SNHLY and CDR2 FYNNEI. CDR3 bases: TGTGCCAGCAGTGCGGACAGGGGGCGCGTGGGTCAGCCCCAGCATTTT. This codes for CASSADRGRVGQPQHF. Drawing the rest from reference TRBV2 and TRBJ1-5, the complete variable domain is EPEVTQTPSHQVTQMGQEVILRCVPISNHLYFYWYRQILGQKVEFLVSFYNNEISEKSEIFDDQFSVERPDGSNFTLKIRSTKLEDSAMYFCASSADRGRVGQPQHFGDGTRLSIL.

The chain carries TRBV4-3 and TRBJ1-1; D unclear. CDR3 size: 15 residues. CDR1 and CDR2 (germline): LGHNA, YSLEER. V was trimmed by 1 base and J by 0 bases, leaving 9 bases between them. The CDR3 is CASSQAPGMNTEAFF. The CDR3 DNA sequence: TGCGCCAGCAGCCAAGCCCCAGGTATGAACACTGAAGCTTTCTTT.

This chain joins TRBV7-2 and TRBJ2-1; 9 bases fit TRBD1. The CDR3 is made up of 15 amino acids. CDR1 SGHTA and CDR2 FQGNSA come from the germline V gene. The junction had 10 bases not matched to a gene; V was cut back by 6 bases and J by 7 bases. CDR3 amino acids: CASSPPRTGVNEQFF. CDR3 in DNA: TGTGCCAGCAGTCCCCCGAGGACAGGGGTGAATGAGCAGTTCTTC.

This clone was observed a few times. The genes are TRBV9 and TRBJ1-1, with D tentatively TRBD1 (5 bases). The CDR3 extends over 15 amino acids. Trimming removed 4 bases at V and 0 bases at J, with 13 bases between. The germline V gene encodes CDR1 SGDLS and CDR2 YYNGEE. The CDR3: CASSQEGSMNTEAFF. CDR3 nucleotides: TGTGCCAGCAGCCAGGAGGGGAGCATGAACACTGAAGCTTTCTTT.

The chain is built from TRBV5-4 and TRBJ1-2; 8 bases line up with TRBD1. V gave up 0 bases and J gave up 5 bases; unmatched junction bases: 3. Looked up from germline, CDR1 is SGHNT and CDR2 is YYREEE (reference sequence). CDR3 length equals 14 residues. CDR3 nucleotide sequence: TGTGCCAGCAGCTTGGGGGGACAGGAATATGGCTACACCTTC. Its protein product is CASSLGGQEYGYTF.

The J gene is TRBJ1-4, the V gene TRBV30; D is uncertain. Trimming cost V 1 base and J 8 bases, with 11 bases left between them. Germline V gene lookup returns CDR1 GTSNPN and CDR2 SVGIG (reference sequence). The CDR3 covers 13 residues. CDR3 nucleotide sequence: TGTGCCTGGAGTGCGGCGGGTCGGGAAAAACTGTTTTTT. This translates into CAWSAAGREKLFF.

The V and J genes are TRBV9 and TRBJ1-2; no clear D. V was cut by 0 bases and J by 8 bases, with 14 bases left in between. The CDR3 length is 14 residues. The germline CDR1 and CDR2 sequences are SGDLS and YYNGEE. The DNA for the CDR3 is TGTGCCAGCAGCGTAGGGGGAGGTGGAGAGGGCTACACCTTC. As protein: CASSVGGGGEGYTF.

This CDR3 is CASSQVTRGESYGYTF. The CDR3 DNA sequence: TGTGCCAGCAGCCAAGTAACCCGCGGGGAGAGCTATGGCTACACCTTC. The gene calls are TRBV4-2 and TRBJ1-2; D not certain. Trimming stripped 1 base from V and 4 bases from J, with 16 bases between. The CDR3 extends over 16 amino acids. Germline V gives CDR1 LGHNA, CDR2 YNFKEQ.

This chain joins TRBV19 and TRBJ1-2; 7 nucleotides line up with TRBD1. V was clipped by 2 bases and J by 6 bases; unmatched bases: 6. Germline V lookup: CDR1 LNHDA, CDR2 SQIVND (reference sequence). This CDR3 is built from 14 residues. The CDR3 loop is CASSIRGLRDGYTF. For the CDR3, the DNA is TGTGCCAGTAGTATAAGGGGGCTAAGGGATGGCTACACCTTC.